A single sample gave rise to the 24 T cell receptor beta chains below, sequenced in a study of T cell changes during pregnancy in multiple sclerosis. Clones were read by immunoSEQ multiplex PCR, and TCRdb kept only the in-frame ones, dropping some. Of 75,000 to 100,000 clones in the sample, 90% to 95% were seen once. Sequences were derived from peripheral blood, sampled after pregnancy. Receptors were obtained from a female donor in good health, enrolled as a control in a pregnancy study.

V usage is TRBV5-8 and J usage is TRBJ1-5, with a tentative D call TRBD1 (5 bases). The CDR3 is 15 residues long. Germline V gene lookup returns CDR1 SGHTS and CDR2 YDEGEE. V lost 3 bases and J 4 bases, leaving 14 bases between the germline ends. CDR3 loop: CASSSWGGGNQPQHF. The CDR3 coding sequence is TGTGCCAGCAGCTCGTGGGGGGGTGGTAATCAGCCCCAGCATTTT.

The chain carries TRBV5-4 and TRBJ2-1; 9 bases agree with TRBD2. This CDR3 contains 16 residues. Germline-derived CDR1 and CDR2 are SGHNT and YYREEE (reference sequence). V was clipped by 3 bases and J by 5 bases; unmatched bases: 9. The CDR3 coding sequence is TGTGCCAGCAGCTCTGGTCGCGGGGGGGCAGACAATGAGCAGTTCTTC. Residues: CASSSGRGGADNEQFF. Filled out from reference TRBV5-4 and TRBJ2-1, the complete variable domain reads ETGVTQSPTHLIKTRGQQVTLRCSSQSGHNTVSWYQQALGQGPQFIFQYYREEENGRGNFPPRFSGLQFPNYSSELNVNALELDDSALYLCASSSGRGGADNEQFFGPGTRLTVL.

This chain connects TRBV4-3 to TRBJ2-7; possibly TRBD2 for D (5 bases). The germline gives CDR1 LGHNA, CDR2 YSLEER. V lost 0 bases to trimming and J lost 3 bases, with 12 bases between them. CDR3 length: 15 residues. Here the CDR3 DNA reads TGCGCCAGCAGCCAAGATTACGACGGGATCTACGAGCAGTACTTC. Translation gives CASSQDYDGIYEQYF.

The chain is built from TRBV5-8 and TRBJ2-3, with 9 bases identical to TRBD1. The junction had 8 bases not matched to a gene; V was cut back by 6 bases and J by 0 bases. Germline V gene data show CDR1 as SGHTS and CDR2 as YDEGEE. The CDR3 extends over 16 amino acids. The CDR3 loop reads CASNLGQGHSTDTQYF. CDR3 nucleotide sequence: TGTGCCAGCAATCTGGGACAGGGCCACAGCACAGATACGCAGTATTTT. Variable domain in full (rest from reference TRBV5-8 and TRBJ2-3): EAGVTQSPTHLIKTRGQQATLRCSPISGHTSVYWYQQALGLGLQFLLWYDEGEERNRGNFPPRFSGRQFPNYSSELNVNALELEDSALYLCASNLGQGHSTDTQYFGPGTRLTVL.

The chain recombines TRBV25-1 with TRBJ1-2; D may be TRBD1 (5 bases). V lost 5 bases and J lost 2, with 15 bases in between. Germline V gives CDR1 MGHDK, CDR2 SYGVNS. This CDR3 comprises 15 residues. The CDR3 DNA reads as TGTGCCAGCAGTCCAAAGGGTGGGGGGAACTATGGCTACACCTTC. The encoded protein is CASSPKGGGNYGYTF.

CDR3 DNA: TGTGCCAGCAGCGTAACAGGGGGCGGTGGCTACACCTTC. Translated: CASSVTGGGGYTF. V is TRBV9 and J is TRBJ1-2, with 9 bases fitting TRBD1. CDR1 SGDLS and CDR2 YYNGEE come from the germline V gene. J lost 7 bases, V lost 1 base, and 2 bases had no gene match. The CDR3 covers 13 residues.

The J gene is TRBJ1-6, the V gene TRBV30; D unclear. The CDR3 length is 14 residues. Germline CDR1 GTSNPN, CDR2 SVGIG (reference sequence). Trimming cost V 1 base and J 7 bases, with 11 bases left between them. CDR3 sequence reads: CAWSAQVWNSPLHF. The CDR3 coding sequence is TGTGCCTGGAGTGCTCAGGTGTGGAATTCACCCCTCCACTTT.

The V call is TRBV29-1, the J call TRBJ2-5; 9 bases map to TRBD2. The CDR3 consists of 14 residues. From germline, CDR1 is SQVTM and CDR2 ANQGSEA. The trim removed 6 bases at V and 5 bases at J, leaving 10 bases unmatched. Here the CDR3 DNA reads TGCAGCGTCGGGACTAGCAGGGGGGGGGAGACCCAGTACTTC. This encodes CSVGTSRGGETQYF.

The chain combines TRBV16 with TRBJ2-4; 7 bases match TRBD1. This CDR3 contains 15 residues. V lost 0 bases, J lost 9 bases, and 8 bases stayed unmatched. Germline V gives CDR1 KGHSY, CDR2 FQNENV. The CDR3 DNA follows: TGTGCCAGCAGCCAATCTGTGACAGGGACGAGCATTCAGTACTTC. Its translation: CASSQSVTGTSIQYF.

In this sample, this clone turned up once. The chain is built from TRBV28 and TRBJ1-1, with D hard to call. The CDR3 is made up of 12 amino acids. Germline V gives CDR1 MDHEN, CDR2 SYDVKM. V was shortened by 7 bases and J by 6 bases, with 12 bases between the two germline ends. The CDR3 region is CASKGGRSEAFF. The CDR3 nucleotides read TGTGCCAGCAAGGGAGGGAGGTCTGAAGCTTTCTTT.

The V call is TRBV19, the J call TRBJ1-1; TRBD1 agrees at 9 bases. The CDR3 runs to 14 residues. Unmatched junction bases numbered 12, after V lost 5 bases and J lost 11 bases. Germline loops: CDR1 LNHDA, CDR2 SQIVND (reference sequence). The CDR3 loop is CASSPQGARIPAFF. CDR3 in DNA: TGTGCCAGTAGTCCACAGGGGGCAAGAATTCCGGCTTTCTTT. Filled out from reference TRBV19 and TRBJ1-1, the complete variable domain reads DGGITQSPKYLFRKEGQNVTLSCEQNLNHDAMYWYRQDPGQGLRLIYYSQIVNDFQKGDIAEGYSVSREKKESFPLTVTSAQKNPTAFYLCASSPQGARIPAFFGQGTRLTVV.

This chain joins TRBV6-1 and TRBJ1-5, with D unresolved. Germline loops: CDR1 MNHNS, CDR2 SASEGT. The V end was cut by 4 bases, the J end by 0 bases, with 10 bases between. The CDR3 has 15 amino acids. CDR3 loop: CASSGQLSSNQPQHF. As DNA, the CDR3 is TGTGCCAGCAGTGGACAACTTAGTAGCAATCAGCCCCAGCATTTT.

The CDR3 loop reads CASSDDREGGTGELFF. As DNA, the CDR3 is TGTGCCAGCAGTGACGACAGGGAAGGTGGAACCGGGGAGCTGTTTTTT. V usage is TRBV6-1 and J usage is TRBJ2-2; 7 nucleotides match TRBD1. This CDR3 is 16 amino acids long. The germline V gene has CDR1 MNHNS and CDR2 SASEGT. With V trimmed by 3 bases and J by 5 bases, 9 bases remained unmatched.

V gene TRBV5-1 combines with J gene TRBJ1-6, with D unclear. Trimming stripped 2 bases from V and 8 bases from J, with 8 bases between. The germline CDR1 and CDR2 sequences are SGHRS and YFSETQ. The CDR3 runs 13 residues. In DNA form, the CDR3 reads TGCGCCAGCAGCTTACGACGGGATTCACCCCTCCACTTT. It yields the protein CASSLRRDSPLHF.

The chain uses TRBV9 and TRBJ1-2; D uncertain. Per germline, CDR1 SGDLS and CDR2 YYNGEE. Deletions cut 4 bases from V and 4 bases from J, with 11 bases between. The CDR3 spans 13 residues. The CDR3 region has the DNA TGTGCCAGCAGCCCTCCGAACAGCTATGGCTACACCTTC. Its translation: CASSPPNSYGYTF.

The chain carries TRBV28 and TRBJ2-4; 8 bases are a match to TRBD1. Germline V gene sequence: CDR1 MDHEN, CDR2 SYDVKM. CDR3 length: 14 amino acids. V lost 4 bases and J lost 7; bases outside the gene matches: 6. The CDR3 DNA sequence: TGTGCCAGCAGTTCAGGGGGCTCCCTCAACATTCAGTACTTC. This translates into CASSSGGSLNIQYF.

The CDR3 is CASSQKRGLRGAFF. CDR3 DNA: TGCGCCAGCAGCCAAAAAAGGGGGCTGAGAGGAGCTTTCTTT. The chain carries TRBV4-3 and TRBJ1-1; 7 nucleotides line up with TRBD1. V dropped 2 bases and J dropped 10; count of bases not matched to a gene: 10. The CDR3 length is 14 residues. Germline CDR1 LGHNA, CDR2 YSLEER.

This rearrangement joins TRBV15 to TRBJ1-2, with 7 bases identical to TRBD1. The ends lost 3 bases at V and 2 bases at J; junction bases unmatched: 3. The germline gives CDR1 LNHNV, CDR2 YYDKDF (reference sequence). This CDR3 comprises 14 residues. The CDR3 DNA reads as TGTGCCACCAGCAGGCGGGACAGCAACTATGGCTACACCTTC. This sequence encodes CATSRRDSNYGYTF. Using reference TRBV15 and TRBJ1-2 for the parts outside the CDR3, the full variable domain is DAMVIQNPRYQVTQFGKPVTLSCSQTLNHNVMYWYQQKSSQAPKLLFHYYDKDFNNEADTPDNFQSRRPNTSFCFLDIRSPGLGDTAMYLCATSRRDSNYGYTFGSGTRLTVV.

The rearrangement links TRBV28 to TRBJ2-2; 10 bases fit TRBD1. CDR3 length: 16 residues. From germline, CDR1 is MDHEN and CDR2 SYDVKM. The V and J ends lost 5 bases and 4 bases, in that order; junction bases with no gene match: 7. Here the CDR3 DNA reads TGTGCCAGCAGTAGACCGGGACAGGGGTTCACCGGGGAGCTGTTTTTT. This gives the protein CASSRPGQGFTGELFF.

The chain joins TRBV7-3 to TRBJ1-1, with a possible D match to TRBD1 (6 bases). CDR3 length equals 15 residues. Germline V lookup: CDR1 SGHTA, CDR2 FQGTGA. V was cut by 5 bases and J by 0 bases, with 13 bases left in between. CDR3 region: CASSPKGGLNTEAFF. The CDR3 nucleotides read TGTGCCAGCAGCCCAAAAGGGGGTTTGAACACTGAAGCTTTCTTT.

In DNA, the CDR3 is TGTGCCAGCAGCAAAGCTGGAGTGGACTACACCTTC. Translation: CASSKAGVDYTF. The chain links TRBV21-1 to TRBJ1-2. TRBV21-1 is reported as a pseudogene. CDR3 size: 12 residues.

The chain links TRBV19 to TRBJ1-6; D unclear. Germline CDR1 LNHDA, CDR2 SQIVND (reference sequence). The CDR3 length is 13 residues. Trimming took off 6 bases at V and 8 bases at J, with 11 bases between the two ends. The CDR3 DNA follows: TGTGCCAGTAGATCTACTAAGGATTCACCCCTCCACTTT. Protein sequence: CASRSTKDSPLHF.

The chain has TRBV7-9 and TRBJ1-4; weak D call: TRBD1 (5 bases). Germline V lookup: CDR1 SEHNR, CDR2 FQNEAQ (reference sequence). This CDR3 contains 15 residues. V gave up 1 base and J gave up 6 bases, with 12 bases separating them. For the CDR3, the DNA is TGTGCCAGCAGCTTAGTAATCCAGGGATATGAAAAACTGTTTTTT. Translating gives CASSLVIQGYEKLFF.

The V and J genes are TRBV6-1 and TRBJ1-5; 7 bases are shared with TRBD1. J lost 1 base, V lost 3 bases, and 12 bases had no gene match. The germline V gene encodes CDR1 MNHNS and CDR2 SASEGT. CDR3 length: 18 residues. The CDR3 here is CASSDAGQDGISNQPQHF. CDR3 nucleotide sequence: TGTGCCAGCAGTGACGCCGGACAGGACGGGATAAGCAATCAGCCCCAGCATTTT.